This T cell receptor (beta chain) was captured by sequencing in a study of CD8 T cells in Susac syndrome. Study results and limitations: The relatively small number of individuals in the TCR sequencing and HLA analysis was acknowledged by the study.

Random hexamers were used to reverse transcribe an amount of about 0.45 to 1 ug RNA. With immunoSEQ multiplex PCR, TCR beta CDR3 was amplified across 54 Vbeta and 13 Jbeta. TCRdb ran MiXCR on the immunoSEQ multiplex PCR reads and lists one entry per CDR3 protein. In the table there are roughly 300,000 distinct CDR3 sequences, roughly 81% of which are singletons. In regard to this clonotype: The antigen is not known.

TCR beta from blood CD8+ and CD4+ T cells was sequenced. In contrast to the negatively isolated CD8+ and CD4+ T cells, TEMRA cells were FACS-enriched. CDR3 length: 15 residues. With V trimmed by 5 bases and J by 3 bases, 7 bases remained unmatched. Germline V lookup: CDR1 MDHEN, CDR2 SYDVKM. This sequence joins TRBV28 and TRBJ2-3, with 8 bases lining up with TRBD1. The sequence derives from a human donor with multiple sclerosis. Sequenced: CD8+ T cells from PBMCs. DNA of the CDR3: TGTGCCAGCAGTCCCCCGGACAGGGAGACAGATACGCAGTATTTT. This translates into CASSPPDRETDTQYF.